This T cell receptor beta chain was documented in a study of blood T cell repertoires in COVID-19 (dated by TCRdb to 2020 to 2022). About the study as a whole: Collaborator samples came from the United States, Italy and Spain and covered acute and convalescent phases of COVID-19. The material from the prospective study consisted of cDNA or gDNA derived from T cells, B-cell-depleted T cells, or PBMCs. Deeply sampled blood TCRbeta repertoires from subjects exposed to, actively infected with, or recovered from COVID-19 were included in the dataset. The repertoires were made available in a free public database intended to serve as a resource for research on the immune response to SARS-CoV-2. The samples were drawn from the first 160 participants of the ongoing ImmuneRACE study and from some 1,300 subjects provided by 6 global collaborators. The sample metadata nearly always contained a de-identified subject ID, COVID-19 status, age in years and sex. HLA class I and class II types, where available, came from metadata supplied by the sample provider rather than from assay-based typing.

TCRbeta CDR3 regions were amplified from genomic DNA by means of the immunoSEQ Assay, a bias-controlled multiplex PCR. For the original study's pipeline: Nucleated cell counts per sample were estimated from amplification of reference gene primers within the assay. Sequence reads were collapsed and filtered to measure the absolute abundance of every unique TCRbeta CDR3 rearrangement. Productive Simpson clonality was computed per sample as the square root of Simpson's diversity index over productive rearrangements. Not all clones reach the TCRdb copy of this immuneACCESS table, which keeps in-frame sequences only. Checked studies attribute under half of the gap to unresolved V genes and leave the rest unexplained. The D gene and trimming were derived from the DNA, and the V and J assignments and clone size from that table. This sample comprises 220,000 or so clones, 92% of them detected only once. The ten largest clonotypes hold 0.7% to 0.85% of the sample.

Broad study findings and their caveats: Clinical and demographic metadata were provided uncurated, with the amount varying by source and participant.

About this clone: This clone's antigen is unknown. Qualities for individual bases were not recorded, and no much larger clone is one base off.

One collaborating source in Seattle enrolled patients while the patients were actively infected and followed the patients over time throughout the course of disease. The collaborating institutions used their own protocols to collect whole blood in K2EDTA tubes. For TCRbeta analysis, collaborators shipped samples as frozen whole blood, isolated PBMCs, or DNA extracted from either of those sample types. The receptor was isolated from a man aged 55 to 70 with COVID-19, enrolled during active disease. The sample taken for sequencing was peripheral blood.

The CDR3 protein sequence reads: CASSFSGGRDRQYF. The DNA is as follows: TGTGCCAGCAGCTTCTCTGGCGGGAGAGATCGGCAGTATTTT. The chain is made from TRBV7-9 and TRBJ2-3; 7 central bases correspond to TRBD2. From cysteine to phenylalanine, the CDR3 is 14 amino acids long. Just the 42-base CDR3 DNA is kept, in frame starting at base 1. CDR1 SEHNR and CDR2 FQNEAQ were looked up in the germline V gene (reference sequence). Compared with germline, V lacks 3 bases and J lacks 11 bases; bases without a gene match: 11.